These 15 T cell receptor beta chains originate from one sample sequenced in a study of T-cell reconstitution after alpha-beta-depleted transplantation in children. The library targeted TCRbeta and was prepared with unique molecular identifiers. TCRdb processed the PCR reads anew with MiXCR; each CDR3 protein has one entry. This table has approximately 650,000 distinct CDR3 sequences, around 13% appearing once. Here the sequenced sample was PBMCs, taken before TCRalphabeta/CD19-depleted stem cell transplant. The receptors originated from a girl aged 2 to 9 with congenital amegakaryocytic thrombocytopenia, due to receive a stem cell transplant.

J is TRBJ2-7 and V is TRBV12-3 or TRBV12-4; possible D gene TRBD1, 5 bases. The CDR3 spans 14 residues. V lost 3 bases, J lost 4 bases, and 13 bases lay in between. The CDR3 DNA sequence: TGTGCCAGCAGTTTTCTAGGGGCCCATTACGAGCAGTACTTC. Translation gives CASSFLGAHYEQYF.

In this sample, this clonotype turned up a few times. The chain recombines TRBV2 with TRBJ1-2; the D gene is possibly TRBD1 (5 bases). Trimming removed 6 bases from V and 1 base from J, with 15 bases in between. The CDR3 has 15 amino acids. Germline V gives CDR1 SNHLY, CDR2 FYNNEI. CDR3 sequence: CASRADDSYNYGYTF. CDR3 coding DNA: TGTGCCAGCAGGGCCGACGACAGTTATAACTATGGCTACACCTTC.

In DNA form, the CDR3 reads TGCAGTGCTGGCCTAGCGAGGGAGCAGTACTTC. Translation gives CSAGLAREQYF. The rearrangement links TRBV20-1 to TRBJ2-7, with D possibly TRBD2 on 6 matching bases. The CDR3 is made up of 11 amino acids. V was clipped by 5 bases and J by 7 bases, with 12 bases between them. The germline CDR1 and CDR2 sequences are DFQATT and SNEGSKA (reference sequence).

This clonotype was counted ten times or more. V and J are TRBV18 and TRBJ2-7; 8 bases match TRBD2. Germline loops: CDR1 KGHSH, CDR2 LQKENI. After removal of 5 bases from V and 3 bases from J, the junction contained 6 bases not matched to a gene. The CDR3 has 14 amino acids. The CDR3: CASSESSGFYEQYF. The CDR3 coding sequence is TGTGCCAGCTCAGAGTCTAGCGGGTTCTACGAGCAGTACTTC.

On this clonotype itself: With a much larger clone just one base away, this may be a read error. This CDR3 is missing its conserved last phenylalanine or tryptophan, likely due to a read error. The chain carries TRBV7-1 and TRBJ2-7, with no clear D. TRBV7-1 is identified as an open reading frame with a role that is uncertain. The CDR3 is made up of 12 amino acids. The V end lost 3 bases, the J end lost 2 bases, and 5 bases lay between the germline ends. CDR3 DNA sequence: TGTGCCAGCAGCTCTCAGACCTACGAGCAGTACTTG. This translates into CASSSQTYEQYL.

Remarks on this clonotype: Just one base apart from a much larger clone, this may be a read error. V and J are TRBV7-6 and TRBJ2-4, with 10 bases aligning to TRBD2. This CDR3 has 16 residues. Looked up from germline, CDR1 is SGHVS and CDR2 is FNYEAQ. CDR3 sequence: CANSLWTSGFKNIQYF. The CDR3 DNA reads TGTGCCAACAGCTTATGGACTAGCGGCTTCAAAAACATTCAGTACTTC.

The table lists this clonotype with many counts. The chain carries TRBV5-6 and TRBJ2-5; tentatively, D is TRBD2 (5 bases). There are 15 residues in the CDR3. The V gene lost 0 bases and the J gene lost 0 bases, with 9 bases spanning the gap. Germline CDR1 SGHDT, CDR2 YYEEEE. CDR3 coding DNA: TGTGCCAGCAGCTTGGTCAGGAGGTACCAAGAGACCCAGTACTTC. This encodes CASSLVRRYQETQYF.

This clonotype was counted ten times or more. V is TRBV5-5 and J is TRBJ1-1; D ambiguous. Germline-derived CDR1 and CDR2 are SGHKS and YYEKEE (reference sequence). V was clipped by 0 bases and J by 4 bases, with 13 bases between them. The CDR3 has 15 residues. The CDR3, as DNA: TGTGCCAGCAGCTTGGAACGGGTGTCGATCACTGAAGCTTTCTTT. This sequence encodes CASSLERVSITEAFF.

The sample holds many counts of this clonotype. The chain has TRBV24-1 and TRBJ1-2; perhaps TRBD1 as D (6 bases). This CDR3 contains 13 residues. Trimming took off 2 bases at V and 8 bases at J, with 11 bases between the two ends. Germline values: CDR1 KGHDR, CDR2 SFDVKD. The CDR3 DNA reads as TGTGCCACCAGTGATTCCAGGGGCTGGGGCTACACCTTC. This codes for CATSDSRGWGYTF.

At least ten counts were recorded for this clonotype. V and J are TRBV12-3 or TRBV12-4 and TRBJ2-1; 12 bases are shared with TRBD2. The V segment lost 7 bases and the J segment 8 bases; nucleotides outside the gene matches: 12. The CDR3 consists of 16 residues. The CDR3 nucleotides read TGTGCCAGCACCTTACGGACTAGCGGGGATCGGTATGAGCAGTTCTTC. This translates into CASTLRTSGDRYEQFF.

This clonotype showed up many times. CDR3 protein: CASSESRGTYEQYF. The CDR3, as DNA: TGCGCCAGCAGTGAGTCCAGGGGAACCTACGAGCAGTACTTC. The chain links TRBV10-1 to TRBJ2-7; weak D call: TRBD1 (6 bases). The germline V gene encodes CDR1 WNHNN and CDR2 SYGVQD (reference sequence). V was cut by 0 bases and J by 2 bases, with 8 bases left in between. The CDR3 is made up of 14 amino acids.

This clonotype was detected ten times or more. This chain connects TRBV20-1 to TRBJ2-1, with TRBD2 matching 10 bases. The germline gives CDR1 DFQATT, CDR2 SNEGSKA (reference sequence). The CDR3 is 17 amino acids. With 3 bases clipped from V and 4 bases from J, the junction kept 12 bases outside the gene matches. CDR3 region: CSASSLAGVGHYNEQFF. The CDR3 nucleotides read TGCAGTGCTAGCTCCCTAGCGGGAGTGGGACATTACAATGAGCAGTTCTTC.

This clonotype was counted many times. The chain has TRBV7-3 and TRBJ2-2, with 8 positions matching TRBD2. The CDR3 consists of 14 residues. Germline V gene data show CDR1 as SGHTA and CDR2 as FQGTGA. Losses at the gene ends were 5 bases for V and 5 bases for J; bases not matched to a gene: 4. The CDR3 coding sequence is TGTGCCAGCAGCCCGACTAGCGCTACCGGGGAGCTGTTTTTT. The encoded protein is CASSPTSATGELFF.

The genes are TRBV6-5 and TRBJ2-2, with TRBD2 matching 10 bases. This CDR3 has 17 amino acids. Germline V gene sequence: CDR1 MNHEY, CDR2 SVGAGI. Germline trimming cut 4 bases from V and 4 bases from J; bases unmatched to any gene: 9. Here the CDR3 reads CASSSGLAVTSTGELFF. Here the CDR3 DNA reads TGTGCCAGCAGTTCCGGACTAGCGGTAACCTCCACCGGGGAGCTGTTTTTT.

This clonotype was detected a few times. This chain links TRBV5-1 with TRBJ2-2; weak D call: TRBD2 (5 bases). CDR3 length equals 15 residues. The V end was cut by 4 bases, the J end by 1 base, with 11 bases between. Germline assignment: CDR1 SGHRS and CDR2 YFSETQ. The CDR3 DNA reads TGCGCCAGCAGCGCGGACTGGGAGAACACCGGGGAGCTGTTTTTT. This sequence encodes CASSADWENTGELFF.